The 24 T cell receptor beta chains listed next were all sequenced from one sample in a study of identical twins' blood T cells. TCRdb fed the 5' RACE reads into MiXCR, producing one record per CDR3 protein. The table has fewer than 450,000 distinct CDR3 sequences, roughly 31% seen once. Source material: PBMCs. Receptors were obtained from a woman aged 18-49 years in good health.

The chain joins TRBV20-1 to TRBJ2-4, with 7 bases that match TRBD1. The germline V gene has CDR1 DFQATT and CDR2 SNEGSKA (reference sequence). Trimming cost V 0 bases and J 0 bases; bases outside gene matches: 14. CDR3 size: 19 residues. The DNA for the CDR3 is TGCAGTGCTAGAGAGGGCCCGGGACAGACGATAAAAGCCAAAAACATTCAGTACTTC. Translated: CSAREGPGQTIKAKNIQYF.

V gene TRBV6-5 combines with J gene TRBJ2-1, with TRBD2 matching over 10 bases. J was trimmed by 10 bases and V by 5 bases; bases with no gene match: 11. Germline V gene lookup returns CDR1 MNHEY and CDR2 SVGAGI. CDR3 length: 15 amino acids. In DNA form, the CDR3 reads TGTGCCAGCAGTAGACGGAATAGCGGGGGGAGGGAGCAGTTCTTC. Translating it yields CASSRRNSGGREQFF.

The chain uses TRBV2 and TRBJ1-1; 8 bases fit TRBD1. The CDR3 runs to 13 residues. Germline V gene sequence: CDR1 SNHLY, CDR2 FYNNEI. Germline trimming cut 4 bases from V and 5 bases from J; bases unmatched to any gene: 3. CDR3 loop: CASSGQGTTEAFF. The CDR3 region has the DNA TGTGCCAGCAGTGGACAGGGGACAACTGAAGCTTTCTTT.

CDR3: CASSPQDYPNQETQYF. In nucleotides, the CDR3 is TGTGCCAGCAGCCCACAAGACTACCCGAACCAAGAGACCCAGTACTTC. This chain connects TRBV9 to TRBJ2-5; a possible D gene is TRBD2 (5 bases). Germline V gene data show CDR1 as SGDLS and CDR2 as YYNGEE. Trimming took 4 bases from V and 0 from J, leaving 16 bases between them. The CDR3 extends over 16 amino acids. The variable domain in full, completed from reference TRBV9 and TRBJ2-5, reads DSGVTQTPKHLITATGQRVTLRCSPRSGDLSVYWYQQSLDQGLQFLIQYYNGEERAKGNILERFSAQQFPDLHSELNLSSLELGDSALYFCASSPQDYPNQETQYFGPGTRLLVL.

This clonotype was observed once. A read error may account for a junction end that differs from germline. The V gene is TRBV12-3 or TRBV12-4, the J gene TRBJ1-1; the match to TRBD1 covers 9 bases. The CDR3 totals 14 residues. CDR3 in DNA: TGTGCCAGCAGAGAACAGGGGGCGAGCACTGAGGCTTTCTTT. As protein: CASREQGASTEAFF.

This clonotype was seen more than once but under ten times. CDR3 DNA: TGTGCCAGCAGGGGTCACAAGGGAGGGGGTCTCTACAATGAGCAGTTCTTC. It yields the protein CASRGHKGGGLYNEQFF. This chain joins TRBV6-2 or TRBV6-3 and TRBJ2-1; tentative D call: TRBD2 (7 bases). Germline V gene sequence: CDR1 MNHEY, CDR2 SVGEGT. This CDR3 is built from 17 residues. Trimming stripped 6 bases from V and 3 bases from J, with 21 bases between.

There are many counts of this clonotype. This sequence joins TRBV3-1 and TRBJ1-2, with 7 bases lining up with TRBD1. CDR1 and CDR2 from the germline V gene are LGHDT and YNNKEL (reference sequence). The CDR3 runs to 13 residues. The V and J ends lost 2 bases and 5 bases, in that order; junction bases with no gene match: 2. CDR3 coding DNA: TGTGCCAGCAGCCAACGACAGGGATATGGCTACACCTTC. Protein product: CASSQRQGYGYTF.

Details on this clonotype: This may come from a read error, since a much larger clone is one base off. This chain uses TRBV9 with TRBJ2-3; TRBD2 matches 7 bases. The CDR3 is 16 residues long. The V segment lost 4 bases and the J segment 2 bases; nucleotides outside the gene matches: 10. In germline, CDR1 is SGDLS, CDR2 YYNGEE. The CDR3 is CASSIGLTSSTDTQYF. CDR3 nucleotide sequence: TGTGCCAGCAGCATCGGTCTGACTAGCTCCACAGATACGCAGTATTTT.

This clonotype was recorded a few times. This chain connects TRBV20-1 to TRBJ1-1, with D unresolved. Trimming stripped 4 bases from V and 2 bases from J, with 8 bases between. In germline, CDR1 is DFQATT, CDR2 SNEGSKA (reference sequence). The CDR3 has 12 amino acids. The CDR3 reads CSAIGDNTEAFF. The CDR3 region has the DNA TGCAGTGCTATCGGGGATAACACTGAAGCTTTCTTT.

This chain connects TRBV30 to TRBJ1-1; D not certain. The CDR3 has 14 residues. Germline CDR1 is GTSNPN and CDR2 is SVGIG (reference sequence). V gave up 5 bases and J gave up 8 bases, with 21 bases separating them. The CDR3 protein is CAWSRDLRKDEAFF. The CDR3 DNA reads as TGTGCCTGGTCTCGGGATCTCCGAAAGGACGAAGCTTTCTTT.

Notes on this clonotype: This may arise from a read error, as a much more abundant clone is one base away. The chain employs TRBV27 and TRBJ1-4; 9 positions match TRBD1. Germline V gene sequence: CDR1 MNHEY, CDR2 SMNVEV (reference sequence). CDR3 length: 14 amino acids. The CDR3 loop is CGSSWTGVREKLFF. The CDR3 DNA reads as TGTGGCAGCAGTTGGACAGGGGTACGTGAAAAACTGTTTTTT. Using reference TRBV27 and TRBJ1-4 for the parts outside the CDR3, the full variable domain is EAQVTQNPRYLITVTGKKLTVTCSQNMNHEYMSWYRQDPGLGLRQIYYSMNVEVTDKGDVPEGYKVSRKEKRNFPLILESPSPNQTSLYFCGSSWTGVREKLFFGSGTQLSVL.

With respect to this clonotype: Mismatch with germline at one junction end may stem from a read error. The rearrangement joins TRBV29-1 to TRBJ1-5, with D unclear. The CDR3 is made up of 15 amino acids. CDR1 SQVTM and CDR2 ANQGSEA come from the germline V gene. The CDR3 coding sequence is TGCAGCGTAGGTTGGACTTTAGATAGCAATCAGCCCCTGCATTTT. Amino acids: CSVGWTLDSNQPLHF.

This clonotype came up a few times. This sequence joins TRBV12-3 or TRBV12-4 and TRBJ1-5; D remains ambiguous. Trimming removed 5 bases from V and 7 bases from J, with 12 bases in between. The CDR3 is made up of 13 amino acids. The CDR3 loop is CASSASPIQPQHF. CDR3 DNA sequence: TGTGCCAGCAGTGCATCACCCATCCAGCCCCAGCATTTT.

Worth noting for this clonotype: A much larger clone lies a single base off, so this may be a read error. The chain couples TRBV27 to TRBJ2-2; D remains unclear. Deletions cut 4 bases from V and 3 bases from J, with 6 bases between. The CDR3 runs to 13 residues. CDR1 and CDR2 (germline): MNHEY, SMNVEV (reference sequence). Here the CDR3 reads CASSSSYTGELFF. The CDR3, as DNA: TGTGCCAGCAGTTCCTCCTACACCGGGGAGCTGTTTTTT.

This rearrangement joins TRBV11-2 to TRBJ2-1; tentative D call: TRBD1 (6 bases). The CDR3 is made up of 14 amino acids. From germline, CDR1 is SGHAT and CDR2 FQNNGV. Trimming stripped 6 bases from V and 4 bases from J, with 13 bases between. The CDR3 nucleotides read TGTGCCAGCAGACCTTCGACAGGTTACAATGAGCAGTTCTTC. Its protein is CASRPSTGYNEQFF. Full variable domain (rest looked up from reference TRBV11-2 and TRBJ2-1): EAGVAQSPRYKIIEKRQSVAFWCNPISGHATLYWYQQILGQGPKLLIQFQNNGVVDDSQLPKDRFSAERLKGVDSTLKIQPAKLEDSAVYLCASRPSTGYNEQFFGPGTRLTVL.

This clonotype was picked up one time. The junction and the germline gene differ at one end; a read error may be behind it. For the CDR3, the DNA is TGCAGCGTTGAAGATCGTATCAATGGGCAGTTCTTC. This codes for CSVEDRINGQFF. The V gene is TRBV29-1, the J gene TRBJ2-1; D remains unclear. CDR3 length equals 12 residues. CDR1 SQVTM and CDR2 ANQGSEA come from the germline V gene.

This clonotype has only a few counts. The rearrangement uses TRBV4-2 and TRBJ2-3; D is uncertain. CDR3 length: 14 amino acids. Trimming cost V 0 bases and J 2 bases, with 6 bases left between them. Germline lookup yields CDR1 LGHNA and CDR2 YNFKEQ. The DNA for the CDR3 is TGTGCCAGCAGCCAAGACCCCTTCACAGATACGCAGTATTTT. Translating it yields CASSQDPFTDTQYF.

The chain uses TRBV18 and TRBJ2-3; 14 bases are shared with TRBD2. From germline, CDR1 is KGHSH and CDR2 LQKENI. The CDR3 totals 20 residues. The V and J ends lost 3 bases and 2 bases, in that order; junction bases with no gene match: 13. CDR3 region: CASSPGLAGAGREITDTQYF. In nucleotides, the CDR3 is TGTGCCAGCTCACCGGGACTAGCGGGAGCAGGACGAGAAATCACAGATACGCAGTATTTT.

The table lists this clonotype with many counts. This sequence joins TRBV11-1 and TRBJ2-5, with no clear D. Per germline, CDR1 SGHAT and CDR2 FQDESV (reference sequence). V was pared by 1 base and J by 2 bases, with 5 bases between. The length of the CDR3 is 13 residues. In nucleotides, the CDR3 is TGTGCCAGCAGCTTAGACTATCAAGAGACCCAGTACTTC. Translated, it gives CASSLDYQETQYF.

The rearrangement uses TRBV14 and TRBJ1-2; D not certain. Germline V gene sequence: CDR1 SGHDN, CDR2 FVKESK. The V and J ends lost 3 bases and 6 bases respectively, with 17 bases between them. This CDR3 region has 15 residues. CDR3 bases: TGTGCCAGCAGCCATTTTCGCTCGGGCACTGATGGCTACACCTTC. This sequence encodes CASSHFRSGTDGYTF.

V and J are TRBV6-5 and TRBJ1-1; D unresolved. The CDR3 has 11 amino acids. CDR1 and CDR2 (germline): MNHEY, SVGAGI. V lost 2 bases to trimming and J lost 8 bases, with 6 bases between them. The CDR3 sequence is CASSYLGEAFF. CDR3 bases: TGTGCCAGCAGTTACCTGGGGGAAGCTTTCTTT.

This chain links TRBV18 with TRBJ2-1; 8 bases are shared with TRBD2. Germline CDR1 and CDR2: KGHSH and LQKENI. This CDR3 is 14 amino acids long. V lost 6 bases, J lost 8 bases, and 9 bases stayed unmatched. CDR3 sequence: CASSPSGRVDEQFF. In DNA, the CDR3 is TGTGCCAGCTCCCCCAGCGGGAGAGTCGATGAGCAGTTCTTC.

This clonotype came up many times. The chain is built from TRBV5-1 and TRBJ2-7; D remains ambiguous. CDR1 and CDR2 (germline): SGHRS, YFSETQ. CDR3 length: 13 residues. Trimming stripped 0 bases from V and 2 bases from J, with 6 bases between. This CDR3 reads CASSLVSAYEQYF. In DNA, the CDR3 is TGCGCCAGCAGCTTGGTATCTGCCTACGAGCAGTACTTC.

V gene TRBV6-6 combines with J gene TRBJ1-3; perhaps TRBD1 as D (6 bases). Per germline, CDR1 MNHNY and CDR2 SVGAGI (reference sequence). Trimming cost V 6 bases and J 4 bases, with 10 bases left between them. CDR3 length: 13 residues. The CDR3: CASRPGQGNTIYF. The CDR3 bases are TGTGCCAGCAGACCCGGACAGGGAAACACCATATATTTT.